This T cell receptor (beta chain) was sequenced for a study of blood T cell repertoires in COVID-19. Study members were between roughly 18 and 90 years old and lived in 20 to 30 US regions. What the recovered Cohort 3 donors had was two negative PCRs, clearance, or symptom resolution. The CDR3 runs to 15 residues. J lost 6 bases, V lost 0 bases, and 2 bases had no gene match. From germline, CDR1 is SEHNR and CDR2 FQNEAQ (reference sequence). Assay used: immunoSEQ multiplex PCR; TCRdb lists only in-frame clones, some missing. The data show over 100,000 clones, roughly 84% seen once. Sequenced: PBMCs or T cells enriched from blood (not recorded which). The chain combines TRBV7-9 with TRBJ2-1; 10 nucleotides agree with TRBD2. The clonotype was recovered from a woman younger than 45 who had recovered from COVID-19. The CDR3, as DNA: TGTGCCAGCAGCTTAGCATCTAGCGGGGGCAATGAGCAGTTCTTC. Translation gives CASSLASSGGNEQFF.